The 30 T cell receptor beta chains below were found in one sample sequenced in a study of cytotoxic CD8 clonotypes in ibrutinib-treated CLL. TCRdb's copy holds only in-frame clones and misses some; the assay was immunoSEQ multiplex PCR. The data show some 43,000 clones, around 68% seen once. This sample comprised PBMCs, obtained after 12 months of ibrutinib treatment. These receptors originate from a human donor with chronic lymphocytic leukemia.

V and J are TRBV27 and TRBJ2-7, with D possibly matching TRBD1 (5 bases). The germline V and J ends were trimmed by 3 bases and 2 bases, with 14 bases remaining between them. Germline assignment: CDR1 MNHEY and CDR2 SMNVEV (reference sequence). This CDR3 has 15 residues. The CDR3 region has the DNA TGTGCCAGCAGTTTTCGGGCAGGGTCGCCCTACGAGCAGTACTTC. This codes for CASSFRAGSPYEQYF.

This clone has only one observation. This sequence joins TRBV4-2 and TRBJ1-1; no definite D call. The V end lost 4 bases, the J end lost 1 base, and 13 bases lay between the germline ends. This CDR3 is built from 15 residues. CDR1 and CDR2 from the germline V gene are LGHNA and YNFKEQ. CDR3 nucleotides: TGTGCCAGCAGCCGCCGGGAGGGTCCGAACACTGAAGCTTTCTTT. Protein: CASSRREGPNTEAFF.

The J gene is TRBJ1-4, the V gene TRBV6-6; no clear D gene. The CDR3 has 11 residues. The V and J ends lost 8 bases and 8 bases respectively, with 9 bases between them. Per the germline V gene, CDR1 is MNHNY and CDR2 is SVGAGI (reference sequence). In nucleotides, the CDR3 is TGTGCCAGCGGCGAAGCGGAAAAACTGTTTTTT. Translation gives CASGEAEKLFF.

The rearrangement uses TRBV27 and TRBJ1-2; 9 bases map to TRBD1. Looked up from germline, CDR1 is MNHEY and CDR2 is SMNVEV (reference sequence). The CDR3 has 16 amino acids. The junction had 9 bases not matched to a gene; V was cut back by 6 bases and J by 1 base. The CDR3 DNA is TGTGCCAGCAGCGATACAGGGGGCGCGGTTAACTATGGCTACACCTTC. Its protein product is CASSDTGGAVNYGYTF.

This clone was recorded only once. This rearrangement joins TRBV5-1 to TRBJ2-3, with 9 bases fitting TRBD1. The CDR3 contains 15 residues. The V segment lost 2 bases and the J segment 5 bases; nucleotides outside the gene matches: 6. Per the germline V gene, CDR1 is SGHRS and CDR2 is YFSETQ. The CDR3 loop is CASSFRQGEGDTQYF. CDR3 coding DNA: TGCGCCAGCAGCTTTCGACAGGGGGAGGGAGATACGCAGTATTTT.

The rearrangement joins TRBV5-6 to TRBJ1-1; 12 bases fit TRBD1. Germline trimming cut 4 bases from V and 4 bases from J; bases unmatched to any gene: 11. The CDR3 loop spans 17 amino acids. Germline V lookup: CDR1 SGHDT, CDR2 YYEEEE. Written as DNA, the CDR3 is TGTGCCAGCAGCCGGCCGGGACAGGGGGCGCGAAGCACTGAAGCTTTCTTT. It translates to CASSRPGQGARSTEAFF. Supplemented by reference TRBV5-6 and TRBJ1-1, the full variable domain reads DAGVTQSPTHLIKTRGQQVTLRCSPKSGHDTVSWYQQALGQGPQFIFQYYEEEERQRGNFPDRFSGHQFPNYSSELNVNALLLGDSALYLCASSRPGQGARSTEAFFGQGTRLTVV.

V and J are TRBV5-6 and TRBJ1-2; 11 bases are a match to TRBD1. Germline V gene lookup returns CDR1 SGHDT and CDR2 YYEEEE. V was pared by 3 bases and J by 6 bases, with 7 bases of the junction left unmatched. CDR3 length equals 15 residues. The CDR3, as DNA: TGTGCCAGCAGCTCCCTTCCGGGACAGGGGGATGGCTACACCTTC. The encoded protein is CASSSLPGQGDGYTF.

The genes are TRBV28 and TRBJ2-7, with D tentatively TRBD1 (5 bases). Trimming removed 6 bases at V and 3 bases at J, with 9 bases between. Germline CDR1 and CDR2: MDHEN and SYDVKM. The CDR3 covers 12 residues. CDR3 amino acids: CASRHDSYEQYF. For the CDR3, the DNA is TGTGCCAGCAGACATGACAGCTACGAGCAGTACTTC.

The CDR3 region has the DNA TGCGCCAGCAGCACGGACTTTCCAAGGACCTACGAGCAGTACTTC. It encodes CASSTDFPRTYEQYF. The chain joins TRBV5-1 to TRBJ2-7, with a tentative D call TRBD2 (5 bases). Germline V gives CDR1 SGHRS, CDR2 YFSETQ. The CDR3 totals 15 residues. Trimming took off 4 bases at V and 2 bases at J, with 16 bases between the two ends.

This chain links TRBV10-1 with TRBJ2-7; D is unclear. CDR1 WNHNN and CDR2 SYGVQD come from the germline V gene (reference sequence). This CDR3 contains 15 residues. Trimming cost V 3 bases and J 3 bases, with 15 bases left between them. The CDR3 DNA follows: TGCGCCAGCAGTGACCCAGCCTGGGAATTCTACGAGCAGTACTTC. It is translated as CASSDPAWEFYEQYF.

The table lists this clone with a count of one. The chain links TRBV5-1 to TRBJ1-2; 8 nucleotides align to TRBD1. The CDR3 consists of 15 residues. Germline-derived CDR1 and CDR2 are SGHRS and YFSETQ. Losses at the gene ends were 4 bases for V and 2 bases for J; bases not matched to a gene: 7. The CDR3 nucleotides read TGCGCCAGCAGCCCGCGGGACAGGCGGAACTATGGCTACACCTTC. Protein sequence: CASSPRDRRNYGYTF.

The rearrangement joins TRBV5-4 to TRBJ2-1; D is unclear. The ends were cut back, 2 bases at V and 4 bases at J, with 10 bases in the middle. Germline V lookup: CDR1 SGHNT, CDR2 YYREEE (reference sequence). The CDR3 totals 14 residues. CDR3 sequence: CASSLGKEYNEQFF. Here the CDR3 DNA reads TGTGCCAGCAGCTTAGGGAAAGAGTACAATGAGCAGTTCTTC.

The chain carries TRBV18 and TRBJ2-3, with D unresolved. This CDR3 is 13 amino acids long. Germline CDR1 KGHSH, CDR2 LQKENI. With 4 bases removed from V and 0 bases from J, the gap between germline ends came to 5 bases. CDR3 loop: CASSQQSTDTQYF. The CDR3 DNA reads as TGTGCCAGCTCACAACAGAGCACAGATACGCAGTATTTT.

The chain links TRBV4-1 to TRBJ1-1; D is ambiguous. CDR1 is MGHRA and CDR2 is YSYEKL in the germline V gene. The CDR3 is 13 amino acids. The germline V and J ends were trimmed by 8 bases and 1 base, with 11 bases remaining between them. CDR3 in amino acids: CASAREGNTEAFF. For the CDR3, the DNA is TGCGCCAGCGCGCGAGAGGGGAACACTGAAGCTTTCTTT.

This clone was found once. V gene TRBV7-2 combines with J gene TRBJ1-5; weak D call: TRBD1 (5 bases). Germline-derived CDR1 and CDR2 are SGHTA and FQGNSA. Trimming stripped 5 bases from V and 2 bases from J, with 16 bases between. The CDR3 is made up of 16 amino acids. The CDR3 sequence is CASSPSGELRNQPQHF. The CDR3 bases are TGTGCCAGCAGCCCTTCGGGGGAATTACGCAATCAGCCCCAGCATTTT.

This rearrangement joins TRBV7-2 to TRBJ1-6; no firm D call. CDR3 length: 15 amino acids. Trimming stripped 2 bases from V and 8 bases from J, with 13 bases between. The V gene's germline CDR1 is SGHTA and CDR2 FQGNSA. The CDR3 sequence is CASSLSSLPDSPLHF. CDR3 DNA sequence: TGTGCCAGCAGCTTATCCTCCCTACCGGATTCACCCCTCCACTTT.

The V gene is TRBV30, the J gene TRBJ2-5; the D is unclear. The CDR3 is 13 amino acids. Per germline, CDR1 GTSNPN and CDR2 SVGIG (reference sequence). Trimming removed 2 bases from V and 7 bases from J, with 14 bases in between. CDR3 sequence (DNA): TGTGCCTGGAGTCTTTATGAGGCGTCGACCCAGTACTTC. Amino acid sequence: CAWSLYEASTQYF.

The CDR3 DNA is TGTGCCAGCAGTTTATACTCTGAGCAGTTCTTC. It specifies CASSLYSEQFF. The chain has TRBV27 and TRBJ2-1; D is undetermined. CDR3 length equals 11 residues. Deletions cut 1 base from V and 9 bases from J, with 4 bases between. Germline assignment: CDR1 MNHEY and CDR2 SMNVEV (reference sequence).

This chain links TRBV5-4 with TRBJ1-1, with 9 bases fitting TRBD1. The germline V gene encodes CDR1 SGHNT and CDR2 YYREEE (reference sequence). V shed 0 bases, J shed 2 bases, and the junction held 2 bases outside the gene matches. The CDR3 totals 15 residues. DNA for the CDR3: TGTGCCAGCAGCTTGGGACAGGGGGGCAACACTGAAGCTTTCTTT. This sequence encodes CASSLGQGGNTEAFF.

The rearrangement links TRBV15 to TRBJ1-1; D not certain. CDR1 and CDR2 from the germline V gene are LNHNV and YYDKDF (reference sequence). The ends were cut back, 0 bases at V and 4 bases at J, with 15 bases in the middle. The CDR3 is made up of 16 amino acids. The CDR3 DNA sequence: TGTGCCACCAGCAGAGATTTGCCCGCGACGGGCACTGAAGCTTTCTTT. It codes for CATSRDLPATGTEAFF.

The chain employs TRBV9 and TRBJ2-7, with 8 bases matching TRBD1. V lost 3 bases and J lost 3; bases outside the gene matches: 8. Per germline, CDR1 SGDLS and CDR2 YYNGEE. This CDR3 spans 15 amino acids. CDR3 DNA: TGTGCCAGCAGCGCCCGGGACAGGAAAAACTACGAGCAGTACTTC. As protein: CASSARDRKNYEQYF.

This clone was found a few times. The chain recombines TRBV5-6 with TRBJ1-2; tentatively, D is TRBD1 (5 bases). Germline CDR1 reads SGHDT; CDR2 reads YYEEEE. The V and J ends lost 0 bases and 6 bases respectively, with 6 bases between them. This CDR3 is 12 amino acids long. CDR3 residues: CASSLGGHGYTF. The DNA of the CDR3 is TGTGCCAGCAGCTTGGGGGGACATGGCTACACCTTC. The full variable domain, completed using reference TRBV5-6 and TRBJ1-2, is DAGVTQSPTHLIKTRGQQVTLRCSPKSGHDTVSWYQQALGQGPQFIFQYYEEEERQRGNFPDRFSGHQFPNYSSELNVNALLLGDSALYLCASSLGGHGYTFGSGTRLTVV.

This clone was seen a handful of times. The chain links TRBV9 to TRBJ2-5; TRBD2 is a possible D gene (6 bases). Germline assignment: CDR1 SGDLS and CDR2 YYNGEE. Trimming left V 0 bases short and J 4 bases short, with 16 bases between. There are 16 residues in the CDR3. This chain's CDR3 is CASSVALGGGGETQYF. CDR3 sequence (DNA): TGTGCCAGCAGCGTAGCTTTGGGGGGAGGCGGAGAGACCCAGTACTTC.

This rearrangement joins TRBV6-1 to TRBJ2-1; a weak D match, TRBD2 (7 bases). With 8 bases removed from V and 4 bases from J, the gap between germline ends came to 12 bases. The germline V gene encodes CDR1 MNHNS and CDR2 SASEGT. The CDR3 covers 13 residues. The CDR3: CASRTRGYNEQFF. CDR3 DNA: TGTGCCAGCCGGACTAGGGGGTACAATGAGCAGTTCTTC.

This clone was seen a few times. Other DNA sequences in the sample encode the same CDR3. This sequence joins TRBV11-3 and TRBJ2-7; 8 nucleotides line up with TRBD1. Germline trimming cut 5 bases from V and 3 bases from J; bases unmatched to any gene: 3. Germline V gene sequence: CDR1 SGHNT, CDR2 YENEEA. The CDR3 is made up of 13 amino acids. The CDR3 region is CASSLDRDYEQYF. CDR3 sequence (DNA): TGTGCCAGCAGCCTGGACAGGGACTACGAGCAGTACTTC. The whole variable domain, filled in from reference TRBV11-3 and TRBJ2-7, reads EAGVVQSPRYKIIEKKQPVAFWCNPISGHNTLYWYLQNLGQGPELLIRYENEEAVDDSQLPKDRFSAERLKGVDSTLKIQPAELGDSAVYLCASSLDRDYEQYFGPGTRLTVT.

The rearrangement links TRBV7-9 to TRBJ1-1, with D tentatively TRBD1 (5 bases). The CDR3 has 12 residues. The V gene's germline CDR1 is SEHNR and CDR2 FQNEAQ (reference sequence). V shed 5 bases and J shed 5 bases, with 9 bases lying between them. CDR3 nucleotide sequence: TGTGCCAGCAGCCAGGGAACAACTGAAGCTTTCTTT. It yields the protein CASSQGTTEAFF.

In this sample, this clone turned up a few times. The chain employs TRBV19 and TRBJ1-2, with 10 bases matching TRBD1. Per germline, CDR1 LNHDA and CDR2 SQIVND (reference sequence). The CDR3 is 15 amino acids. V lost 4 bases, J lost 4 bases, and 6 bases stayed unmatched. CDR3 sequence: CASSTRQGAVYGYTF. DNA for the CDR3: TGTGCCAGTAGTACGAGACAGGGGGCTGTCTATGGCTACACCTTC.

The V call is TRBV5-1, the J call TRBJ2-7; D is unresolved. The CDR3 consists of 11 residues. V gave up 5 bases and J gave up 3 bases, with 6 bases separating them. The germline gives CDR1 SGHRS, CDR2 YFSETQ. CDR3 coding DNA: TGCGCCAGCAGTGTAGGCTACGAGCAGTACTTC. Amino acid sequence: CASSVGYEQYF.

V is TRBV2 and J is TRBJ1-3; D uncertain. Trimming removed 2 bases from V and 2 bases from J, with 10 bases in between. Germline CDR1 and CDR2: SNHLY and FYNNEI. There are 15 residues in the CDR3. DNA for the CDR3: TGTGCCAGCAGTGAATTTCCAGGCGCTGGAAACACCATATATTTT. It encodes CASSEFPGAGNTIYF. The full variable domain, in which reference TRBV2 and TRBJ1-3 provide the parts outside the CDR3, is EPEVTQTPSHQVTQMGQEVILRCVPISNHLYFYWYRQILGQKVEFLVSFYNNEISEKSEIFDDQFSVERPDGSNFTLKIRSTKLEDSAMYFCASSEFPGAGNTIYFGEGSWLTVV.

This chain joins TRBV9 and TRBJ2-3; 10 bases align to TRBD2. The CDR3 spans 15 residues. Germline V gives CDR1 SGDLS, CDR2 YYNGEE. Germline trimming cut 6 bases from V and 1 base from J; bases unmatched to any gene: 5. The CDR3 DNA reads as TGTGCCAGCAAAACTAGCGGGATGGGCACAGATACGCAGTATTTT. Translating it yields CASKTSGMGTDTQYF.